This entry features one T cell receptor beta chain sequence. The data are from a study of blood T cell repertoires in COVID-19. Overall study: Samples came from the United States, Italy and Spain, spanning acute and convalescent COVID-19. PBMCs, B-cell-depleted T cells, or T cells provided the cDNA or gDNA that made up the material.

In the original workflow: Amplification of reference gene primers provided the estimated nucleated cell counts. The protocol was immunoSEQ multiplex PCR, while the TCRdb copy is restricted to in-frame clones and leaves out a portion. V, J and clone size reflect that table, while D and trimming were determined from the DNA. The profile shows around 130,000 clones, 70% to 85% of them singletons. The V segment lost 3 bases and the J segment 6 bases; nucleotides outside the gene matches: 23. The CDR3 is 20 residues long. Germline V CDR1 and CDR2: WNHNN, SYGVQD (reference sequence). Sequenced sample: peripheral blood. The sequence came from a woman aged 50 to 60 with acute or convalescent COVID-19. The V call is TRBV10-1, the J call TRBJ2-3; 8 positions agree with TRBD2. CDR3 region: CASSEKEIAGHLTRPDTQYF. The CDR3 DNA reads TGCGCCAGCAGTGAAAAAGAGATAGCGGGGCACCTAACCCGACCGGATACGCAGTATTTT.